Detailed here is one TCR beta chain. The data were taken from a study of blood T cell repertoires in COVID-19. This CDR3 comprises 15 residues. The germline CDR1 and CDR2 sequences are ENHRY and SYGVKD. V lost 11 bases to trimming and J lost 4 bases; unmatched junction nucleotides: 12. Data came from immunoSEQ multiplex PCR; TCRdb stores just in-frame clones and leaves some out. The sample has roughly 250,000 clones, more than 70% seen once; the top ten hold 0.99%. Sequencing was done on a sample of peripheral blood. This clonotype was obtained from a woman aged 40-49 years who had recovered from COVID-19. The chain links TRBV10-3 to TRBJ2-5; 11 bases agree with TRBD2. The CDR3 region has the DNA TGTGCCTCCGGGGGGCTAGCGGGAGGACCAGAGACCCAGTACTTC. Translation gives CASGGLAGGPETQYF.